The entry that follows covers one T cell receptor (beta chain) sequence. Its antigen is undetermined. The germline gene is not matched at one end of the junction; a read error may be the cause. This sample is part of a study of tumor and adjacent non-tumor tissue in lung cancer. General study findings and limits: TCR diversity was significantly greater in tumor than normal lung tissue. Tumor TCR diversity, when higher, was linked to shorter survival.

A modified ARM-PCR protocol with three rounds of nested PCR amplified TCRbeta. In TCRdb, the multiplex PCR reads were re-called with MiXCR into one record per CDR3 protein. The sample shows around 99,000 distinct CDR3 sequences, roughly 75% of them seen only once. The CDR3 has 14 residues. Looked up from germline, CDR1 is SGHAT and CDR2 is FQNNGV. RNA was extracted from bulk tissue without any cell sorting. Chemotherapy-naive patients with new lung cancer underwent thoracic surgery in China, August–late 2014. Source material: lung tumor tissue. V is TRBV11-2 and J is TRBJ2-5; maybe TRBD1 (6 bases). The TCR was taken from a woman aged 55 to 70 with non-small cell lung cancer. The CDR3 is CTSSPQGGHETQYF. CDR3 coding DNA: TGTACCAGTAGTCCACAGGGCGGTCACGAGACCCAGTACTTC. The whole variable domain, filled in from reference TRBV11-2 and TRBJ2-5, reads EAGVAQSPRYKIIEKRQSVAFWCNPISGHATLYWYQQILGQGPKLLIQFQNNGVVDDSQLPKDRFSAERLKGVDSTLKIQPAKLEDSAVYLCTSSPQGGHETQYFGPGTRLLVL.